Detailed here is one T cell receptor beta chain. The CDR3 has 14 amino acids. V was shortened by 2 bases and J by 2 bases, with 9 bases between the two germline ends. Germline CDR1 LGHDT, CDR2 YNNKEL (reference sequence). This sample is part of a study of CD8 T cells in Susac syndrome. Sequencing of TCR beta was carried out in blood CD8+ and CD4+ T cells. Negative isolation yielded CD4+ and CD8+ T cells, and FACS enriched TEMRA cells. The RNA input was about 0.5 to 1 ug, and it was reverse transcribed with random hexamers. Amplification of the TCR beta CDR3 was carried out by immunoSEQ multiplex PCR, which spanned a total of 54 Vbeta and 13 Jbeta segments. From the immunoSEQ multiplex PCR reads, TCRdb called clonotypes with MiXCR, one entry per CDR3 protein. The sample yields more than 85,000 distinct CDR3 sequences, approximately 96% seen once.

The sequence was obtained from a human donor in good health. The specimen was CD4+ T cells from PBMCs. The chain joins TRBV3-1 to TRBJ1-1; weak D call: TRBD1 (6 bases). CDR3 amino acids: CASSQRGGNTEAFF. The CDR3 DNA sequence: TGTGCCAGCAGCCAACGAGGGGGAAACACTGAAGCTTTCTTT.